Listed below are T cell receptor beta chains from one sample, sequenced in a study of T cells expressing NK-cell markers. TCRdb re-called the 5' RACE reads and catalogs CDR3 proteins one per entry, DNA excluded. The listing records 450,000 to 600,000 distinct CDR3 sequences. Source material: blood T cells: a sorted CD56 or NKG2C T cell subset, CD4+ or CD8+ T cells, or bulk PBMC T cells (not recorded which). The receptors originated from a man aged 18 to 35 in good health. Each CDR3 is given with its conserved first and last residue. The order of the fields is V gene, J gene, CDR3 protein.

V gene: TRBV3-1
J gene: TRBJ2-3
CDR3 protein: CASSQHVTSGRTDTQYF

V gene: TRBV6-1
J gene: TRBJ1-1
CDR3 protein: CASSLHAWNTEAFF

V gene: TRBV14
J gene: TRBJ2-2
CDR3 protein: CASSQEDNGELFF

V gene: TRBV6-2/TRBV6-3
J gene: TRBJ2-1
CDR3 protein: CASSYKSFNEQFF

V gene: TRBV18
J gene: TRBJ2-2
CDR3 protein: CASSLPGQGAPANTGELFF

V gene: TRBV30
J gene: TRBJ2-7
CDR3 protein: CAWSLGGNPSYEQYF

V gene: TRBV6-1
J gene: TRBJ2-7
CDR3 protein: CASSAPRVGEQYF

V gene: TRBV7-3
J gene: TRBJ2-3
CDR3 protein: CASSLTLASRDTQYF

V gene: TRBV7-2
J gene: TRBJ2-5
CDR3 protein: CASSLVGIEETQYF

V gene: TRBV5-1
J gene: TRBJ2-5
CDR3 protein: CASSSGSRESAQYF

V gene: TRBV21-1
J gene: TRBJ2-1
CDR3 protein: CASSNLCNEQFF

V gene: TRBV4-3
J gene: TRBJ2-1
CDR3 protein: CASSQSGGTGVNNEQFF

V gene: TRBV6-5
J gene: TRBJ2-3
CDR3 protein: CASSYSSRDRTDTQYF

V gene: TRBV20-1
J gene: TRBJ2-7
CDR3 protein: CSARRSGSYEQYF

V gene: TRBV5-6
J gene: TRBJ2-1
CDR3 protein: CASSLVGTRVNEQFF

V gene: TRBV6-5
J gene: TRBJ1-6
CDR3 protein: CASSYSGMFDSPLHF

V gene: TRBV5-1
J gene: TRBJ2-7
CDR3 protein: CASSLEGRETSYEQYF

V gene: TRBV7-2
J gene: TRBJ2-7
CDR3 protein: CASSSYSGRVLGEQYF

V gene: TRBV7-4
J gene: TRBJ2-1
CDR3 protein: CASSQSGRAENEQFF

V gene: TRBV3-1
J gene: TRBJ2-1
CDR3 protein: CASTHSSLTSGRFSSYNEQFF

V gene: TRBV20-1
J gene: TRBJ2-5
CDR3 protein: CSARGTTGRETQYF

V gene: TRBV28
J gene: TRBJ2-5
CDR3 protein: CASSPTGTNPQETQYF

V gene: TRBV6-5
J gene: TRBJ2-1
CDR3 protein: CASSYSIELAENEQFF

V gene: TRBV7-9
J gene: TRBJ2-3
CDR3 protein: CASSFGGGITDTQYF

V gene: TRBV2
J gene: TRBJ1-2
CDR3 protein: CASSVLTGLYGYTF

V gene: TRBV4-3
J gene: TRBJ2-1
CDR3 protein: CASSQAGLGAYEQFF

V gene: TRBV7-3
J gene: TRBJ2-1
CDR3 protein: CASSFSGNYYNEQFF

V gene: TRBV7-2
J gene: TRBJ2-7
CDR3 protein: CASARTGTGLYEQYF

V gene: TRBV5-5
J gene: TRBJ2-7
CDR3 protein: CASSSTDLSYEQYF

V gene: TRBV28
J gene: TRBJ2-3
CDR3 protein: CASSIGGQGGIDTQYF

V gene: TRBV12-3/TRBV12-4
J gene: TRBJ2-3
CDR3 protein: CASSLSKTGWARDTDTQYF

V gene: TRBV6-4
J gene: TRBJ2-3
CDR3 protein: CASSDGGGAGTDTQYF

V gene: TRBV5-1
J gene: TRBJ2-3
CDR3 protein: CASSLGDSKGQYF

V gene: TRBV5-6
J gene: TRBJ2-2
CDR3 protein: CASSPPGRNTGELFF

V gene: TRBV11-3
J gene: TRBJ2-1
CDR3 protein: CASSLVHIEQFF

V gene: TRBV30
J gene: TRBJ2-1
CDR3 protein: CAWSPRNNEQFF

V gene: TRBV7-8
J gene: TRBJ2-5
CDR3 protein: CASSFRDRWDAQYF

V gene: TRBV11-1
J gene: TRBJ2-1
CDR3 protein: CASSPSRGDSRDYNEQFF

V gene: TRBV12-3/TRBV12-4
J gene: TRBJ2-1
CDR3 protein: CASRADPAYNEQFF

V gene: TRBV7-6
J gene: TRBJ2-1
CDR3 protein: CASSLVVAGGGDEQFF

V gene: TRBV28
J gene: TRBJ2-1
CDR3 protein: CASRYRGNSYNEQFF

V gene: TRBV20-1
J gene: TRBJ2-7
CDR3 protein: CSARDIVVEYF

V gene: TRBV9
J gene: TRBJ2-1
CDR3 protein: CASSAGTSGMGSAYNEQFF

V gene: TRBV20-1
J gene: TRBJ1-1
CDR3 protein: CSVPVGSEAFF

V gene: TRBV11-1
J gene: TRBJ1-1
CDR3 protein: CASSLARTSSSLNTEAFF

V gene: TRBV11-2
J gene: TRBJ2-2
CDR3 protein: CASSLASWGTTGELFF

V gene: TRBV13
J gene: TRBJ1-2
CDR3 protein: CASSFSGQGSSGYTF

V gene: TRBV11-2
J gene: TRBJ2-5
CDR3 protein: CASSLAWSKETQYF

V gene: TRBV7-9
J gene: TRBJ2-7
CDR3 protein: CASSLLEYEQYF

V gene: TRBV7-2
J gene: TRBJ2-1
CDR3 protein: CASSLGRPSLHNEQFF

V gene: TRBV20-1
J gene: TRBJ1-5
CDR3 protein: CSARGGGAPNQPQHF

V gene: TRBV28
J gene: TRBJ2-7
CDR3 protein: CASSLLSSGLQVGDEQYF

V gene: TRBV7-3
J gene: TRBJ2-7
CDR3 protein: CASSLTSGSYYEQYF

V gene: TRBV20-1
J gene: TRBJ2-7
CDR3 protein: CSARDTRTSGISEQYF

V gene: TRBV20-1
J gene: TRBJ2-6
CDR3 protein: CSAPALGQGAAGANVLTF